The 6 T cell receptor beta chains below were found in one sample sequenced in a study of blood T cell repertoires in COVID-19 (dated by TCRdb to 2018 to 2021). The library was prepared using the immunoSEQ multiplex PCR assay. TCRdb took this table from immuneACCESS and kept in-frame rearrangements with V and J called. Such tables lack part of the clones; where checked against another copy, unresolved V genes explain under half of the gap, and the rest is unexplained. This sample comprises fewer than 25,000 clones, roughly 87% of them detected only once. Of the sample, about 8.5% falls within the top ten clones. Sequenced material: peripheral blood. Receptors were obtained from a human donor in a cohort sampled during active COVID-19. The donor label of this sample is uncertain.

V and J are TRBV30 and TRBJ2-3; no definite D call. V dropped 2 bases and J dropped 1 base, with 4 bases sitting between them. The CDR3 extends over 12 amino acids. The germline V gene has CDR1 GTSNPN and CDR2 SVGIG (reference sequence). CDR3 loop: CAWSSGTDTQYF. DNA for the CDR3: TGTGCCTGGAGTTCTGGCACAGATACGCAGTATTTT.

The chain recombines TRBV6-1 with TRBJ1-4; a possible D gene is TRBD1 (6 bases). Germline CDR1 and CDR2: MNHNS and SASEGT. V lost 4 bases and J 8 bases, leaving 26 bases between the germline ends. This CDR3 comprises 18 residues. The CDR3, as DNA: TGTGCCAGCAGTGGTATGGGGCAGGGGATAACCCGCGGGGAAAAACTGTTTTTT. The encoded protein is CASSGMGQGITRGEKLFF.

The chain uses TRBV5-1 and TRBJ2-7, with a tentative D call TRBD2 (5 bases). The CDR3 is made up of 12 amino acids. The germline CDR1 and CDR2 sequences are SGHRS and YFSETQ. Trimming took 5 bases from V and 6 from J, leaving 12 bases between them. The CDR3 loop reads CASSSGRGEQYF. CDR3 bases: TGCGCCAGCAGTTCGGGCCGGGGCGAGCAGTACTTC. Using reference TRBV5-1 and TRBJ2-7 for the parts outside the CDR3, the full variable domain is KAGVTQTPRYLIKTRGQQVTLSCSPISGHRSVSWYQQTPGQGLQFLFEYFSETQRNKGNFPGRFSGRQFSNSRSEMNVSTLELGDSALYLCASSSGRGEQYFGPGTRLTVT.

The CDR3 DNA is TGCGCCAGCAGCCCCTCCCTAGCGGGGGCCTACGAGCAGTACTTC. This encodes CASSPSLAGAYEQYF. J is TRBJ2-7 and V is TRBV5-1, with 10 bases matching TRBD2. The trim removed 4 bases at V and 2 bases at J, leaving 6 bases unmatched. The CDR3 runs to 15 residues. From germline, CDR1 is SGHRS and CDR2 YFSETQ.

This clone showed up just once. Other DNA sequences within the sample encode an identical CDR3. This chain connects TRBV5-1 to TRBJ2-3; TRBD1 might be the D (5 bases). The germline CDR1 and CDR2 sequences are SGHRS and YFSETQ. Trimming took off 0 bases at V and 4 bases at J, with 9 bases between the two ends. The CDR3 covers 14 residues. The CDR3 nucleotides read TGCGCCAGCAGCTTGGAAGGCAGGGCAGATACGCAGTATTTT. Amino acid sequence: CASSLEGRADTQYF.

The V call is TRBV9, the J call TRBJ2-7, with D perhaps TRBD1 (6 bases). Germline assignment: CDR1 SGDLS and CDR2 YYNGEE. CDR3 length: 14 amino acids. Between the trimmed V and J ends, which lost 1 base and 0 bases, there was a span of 8 bases. As DNA, the CDR3 is TGTGCCAGCAGCGTAACAGGGAACTCCTACGAGCAGTACTTC. Encoded protein: CASSVTGNSYEQYF.